This is a list of T cell receptor beta chains from one sample in a study of T cell repertoires in ileal Crohn's disease. Some clones are missing from TCRdb's copy, which holds only in-frame ones; the method was immunoSEQ multiplex PCR. The sample consists of about 14,000 clones, 82% of them appearing once. Sequenced sample: ileal tissue. These receptors were collected from an adult with Crohn's disease. CDR3s include the opening cysteine and the closing phenylalanine or tryptophan. The D gene is left open where the match is weak. Clone size, where shown, is once, few, many, or a class for clones that have expanded.

clone size	D gene	V gene	J gene	CDR3 protein	CDR3 DNA
.	.	TRBV7-9	TRBJ2-7	CASSGDIVYEQYF	TGTGCCAGCAGCGGGGACATTGTCTACGAGCAGTACTTC
once	TRBD2	TRBV14	TRBJ2-5	CASSQGGETQYF	TGTGCCAGCAGCCAGGGAGGGGAGACCCAGTACTTC
.	TRBD1	TRBV9	TRBJ1-1	CASSTGQGSTEAFF	TGTGCCAGCAGCACGGGACAGGGGAGCACTGAAGCTTTCTTT
.	.	TRBV6-1	TRBJ1-5	CASSVGTLNQPQHF	TGTGCCAGCAGTGTAGGGACACTCAATCAGCCCCAGCATTTT
once	TRBD2	TRBV2	TRBJ2-7	CASSMERGATYEQYF	TGTGCCAGCAGCATGGAGCGGGGGGCCACCTACGAGCAGTACTTC
few	.	TRBV18	TRBJ1-3	CASSPGRGGNTIYF	TGTGCCAGCTCACCAGGGAGAGGTGGAAACACCATATATTTT
.	.	TRBV11-2	TRBJ2-5	CASSLWAGETQYF	TGTGCCAGCAGCTTGTGGGCAGGAGAGACCCAGTACTTC
.	.	TRBV4-1	TRBJ2-2	CASSHSSNTGELFF	TGCGCCAGCAGCCATAGTTCGAACACCGGGGAGCTGTTTTTT
.	.	TRBV30	TRBJ1-3	CAWSGWSGDGNTIYF	TGTGCCTGGAGTGGGTGGTCAGGGGATGGAAACACCATATATTTT
.	TRBD1	TRBV4-1	TRBJ2-7	CASSQGTGLYEQYF	TGCGCCAGCAGCCAGGGGACAGGGCTCTACGAGCAGTACTTC
.	.	TRBV2	TRBJ1-1	CASNGKGGTEAFF	TGTGCCAGCAATGGAAAAGGGGGCACTGAAGCTTTCTTT
.	.	TRBV7-2	TRBJ2-5	CASSLEAGKETQYF	TGTGCCAGCAGCTTAGAGGCAGGGAAAGAGACCCAGTACTTC
few	.	TRBV2	TRBJ1-1	CASSEARGAEAFF	TGTGCCAGCAGTGAAGCGCGGGGAGCTGAAGCTTTCTTT
.	.	TRBV21-1	TRBJ1-2	CASRGDRGNYGYTF	TGTGCCAGCAGGGGGGACAGGGGAAACTATGGCTACACCTTC
.	TRBD2	TRBV28	TRBJ2-5	CASSWGGSGKTQYF	TGTGCCAGCAGCTGGGGAGGGTCAGGAAAGACCCAGTACTTC
.	.	TRBV2	TRBJ1-1	CASRVGDWTLNTEAFF	TGTGCCAGCAGAGTCGGCGACTGGACTTTGAACACTGAAGCTTTCTTT
.	.	TRBV11-2	TRBJ2-5	CASSSGVGARQETQYF	TGTGCCAGCAGCTCCGGGGTGGGCGCCCGACAAGAGACCCAGTACTTC
.	.	TRBV5-1	TRBJ2-2	CASSLWQGYTGELFF	TGCGCCAGCAGCTTGTGGCAGGGTTACACCGGGGAGCTGTTTTTT
.	.	TRBV7-6	TRBJ2-5	CASSLTGYQETQYF	TGTGCCAGCAGCTTAACAGGGTACCAAGAGACCCAGTACTTC
few	TRBD1	TRBV25-1	TRBJ1-6	CASSARDRVGSYNSPLHF	TGTGCCAGCAGTGCGCGGGACAGGGTGGGCTCCTATAATTCACCCCTCCACTTT
.	.	TRBV7-9	TRBJ2-6	CASEEATGPPPSGANVLTF	TGTGCCTCCGAGGAGGCCACAGGGCCCCCACCGTCTGGGGCCAACGTCCTGACTTTC
.	.	TRBV11-2	TRBJ2-2	CASSSRNTLANTGELFF	TGTGCCAGCAGCTCCAGGAATACTCTCGCGAACACCGGGGAGCTGTTTTTT
.	.	TRBV6-1	TRBJ1-3	CATQVAGNTIYF	TGTGCCACACAAGTTGCCGGAAACACCATATATTTT
.	.	TRBV10-2	TRBJ2-7	CASSQAGDEQYF	TGCGCCAGCAGTCAGGCAGGGGACGAGCAGTACTTC